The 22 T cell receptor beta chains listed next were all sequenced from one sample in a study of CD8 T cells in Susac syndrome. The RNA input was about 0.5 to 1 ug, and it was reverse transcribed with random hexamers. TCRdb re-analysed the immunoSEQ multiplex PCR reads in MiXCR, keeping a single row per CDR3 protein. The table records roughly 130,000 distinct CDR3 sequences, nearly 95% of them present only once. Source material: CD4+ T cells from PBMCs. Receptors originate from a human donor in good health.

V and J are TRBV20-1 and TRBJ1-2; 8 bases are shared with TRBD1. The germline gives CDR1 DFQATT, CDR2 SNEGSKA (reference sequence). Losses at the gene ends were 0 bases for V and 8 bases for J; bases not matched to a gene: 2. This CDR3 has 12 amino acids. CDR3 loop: CSAREQGEGYTF. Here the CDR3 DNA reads TGCAGTGCTAGAGAACAGGGGGAGGGCTACACCTTC.

In DNA form, the CDR3 reads TGTGCCTGGAGACTAGCGGGAGGCTACGAGCAGTACTTC. Its translation is CAWRLAGGYEQYF. V gene TRBV30 combines with J gene TRBJ2-7, with TRBD2 identical over 12 bases. The germline gives CDR1 GTSNPN, CDR2 SVGIG (reference sequence). The CDR3 runs 13 residues. Losses at the gene ends were 3 bases for V and 3 bases for J; bases not matched to a gene: 0.

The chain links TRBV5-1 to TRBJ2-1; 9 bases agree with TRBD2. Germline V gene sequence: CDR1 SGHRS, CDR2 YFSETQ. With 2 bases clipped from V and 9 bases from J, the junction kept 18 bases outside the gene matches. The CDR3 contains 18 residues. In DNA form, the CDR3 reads TGCGCCAGCAGCTTAGGTGCGGGAGGGCCCAGGAGCAATGCTGAGCAGTTCTTC. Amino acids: CASSLGAGGPRSNAEQFF.

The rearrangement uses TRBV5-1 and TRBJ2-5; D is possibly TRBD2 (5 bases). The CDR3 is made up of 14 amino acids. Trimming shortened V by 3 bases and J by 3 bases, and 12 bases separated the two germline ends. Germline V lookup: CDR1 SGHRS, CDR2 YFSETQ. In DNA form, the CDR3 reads TGCGCCAGCAGCTACCCGGGGAGCGAAGAGACCCAGTACTTC. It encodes CASSYPGSEETQYF.

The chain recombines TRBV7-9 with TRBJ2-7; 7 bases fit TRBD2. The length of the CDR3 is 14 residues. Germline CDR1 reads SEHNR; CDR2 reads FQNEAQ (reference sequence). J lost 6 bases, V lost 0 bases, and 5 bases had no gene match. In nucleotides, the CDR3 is TGTGCCAGCAGCTTAGCGGGAGGGCCGGGCGAGCAGTACTTC. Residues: CASSLAGGPGEQYF.

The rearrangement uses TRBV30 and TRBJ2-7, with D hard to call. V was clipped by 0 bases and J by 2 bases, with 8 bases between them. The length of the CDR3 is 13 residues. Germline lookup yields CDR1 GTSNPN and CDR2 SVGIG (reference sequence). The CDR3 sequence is CAWSVAVTYEQYF. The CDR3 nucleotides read TGTGCCTGGAGTGTAGCAGTTACCTACGAGCAGTACTTC.

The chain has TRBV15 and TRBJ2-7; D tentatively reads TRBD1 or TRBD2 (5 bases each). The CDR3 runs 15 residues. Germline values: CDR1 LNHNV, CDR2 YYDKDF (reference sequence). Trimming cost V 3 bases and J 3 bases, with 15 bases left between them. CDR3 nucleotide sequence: TGTGCCACCAGCAGTAGGGACGGAATGATCTACGAGCAGTACTTC. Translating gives CATSSRDGMIYEQYF.

The DNA of the CDR3 is TGCAGTGCTCGGGCAGGGCTTGGAGGCGAGCAGTACTTC. It codes for CSARAGLGGEQYF. The chain employs TRBV20-1 and TRBJ2-7; D could derive from TRBD1 or TRBD2 (5 bases each). Trimming stripped 5 bases from V and 6 bases from J, with 17 bases between. Per the germline V gene, CDR1 is DFQATT and CDR2 is SNEGSKA (reference sequence). The CDR3 extends over 13 amino acids.

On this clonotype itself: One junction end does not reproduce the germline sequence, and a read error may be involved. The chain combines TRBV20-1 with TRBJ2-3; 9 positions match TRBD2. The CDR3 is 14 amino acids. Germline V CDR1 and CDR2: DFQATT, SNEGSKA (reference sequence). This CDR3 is CSAGEASGKDTQYF. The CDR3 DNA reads TGCAGTGCTGGAGAGGCTAGCGGGAAGGATACGCAGTATTTT.

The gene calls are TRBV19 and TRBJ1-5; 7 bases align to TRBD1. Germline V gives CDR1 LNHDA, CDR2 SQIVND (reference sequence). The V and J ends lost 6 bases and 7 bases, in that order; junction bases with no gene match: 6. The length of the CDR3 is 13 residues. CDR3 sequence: CASSEDRWQPQHF. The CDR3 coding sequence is TGTGCCAGTAGCGAGGACAGGTGGCAGCCCCAGCATTTT.

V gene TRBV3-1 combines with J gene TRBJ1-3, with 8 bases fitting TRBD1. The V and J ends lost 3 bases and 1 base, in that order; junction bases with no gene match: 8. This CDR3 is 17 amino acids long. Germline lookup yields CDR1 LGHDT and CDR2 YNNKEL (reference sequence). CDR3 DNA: TGTGCCAGCAGCCAGGTCGACAGGGGCCTATCTGGAAACACCATATATTTT. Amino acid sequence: CASSQVDRGLSGNTIYF.

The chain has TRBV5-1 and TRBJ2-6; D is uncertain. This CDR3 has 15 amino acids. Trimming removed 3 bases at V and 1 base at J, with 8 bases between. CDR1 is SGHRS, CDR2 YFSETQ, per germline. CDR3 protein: CASSSANSGANVLTF. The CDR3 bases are TGCGCCAGCAGCTCGGCTAATTCTGGGGCCAACGTCCTGACTTTC. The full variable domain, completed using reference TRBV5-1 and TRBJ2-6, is KAGVTQTPRYLIKTRGQQVTLSCSPISGHRSVSWYQQTPGQGLQFLFEYFSETQRNKGNFPGRFSGRQFSNSRSEMNVSTLELGDSALYLCASSSANSGANVLTFGAGSRLTVL.

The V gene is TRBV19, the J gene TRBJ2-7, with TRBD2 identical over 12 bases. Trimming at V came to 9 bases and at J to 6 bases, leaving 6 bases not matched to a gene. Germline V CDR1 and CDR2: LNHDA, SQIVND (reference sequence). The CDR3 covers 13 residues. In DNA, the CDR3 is TGTGCCAGCTCGACTAGCGGGAGAGTCGAGCAGTACTTC. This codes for CASSTSGRVEQYF.

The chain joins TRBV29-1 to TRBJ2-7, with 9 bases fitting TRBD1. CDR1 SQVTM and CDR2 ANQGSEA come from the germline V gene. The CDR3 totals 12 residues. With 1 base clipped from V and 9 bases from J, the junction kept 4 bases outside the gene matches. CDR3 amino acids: CSVEGGTGLQYF. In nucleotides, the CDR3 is TGCAGCGTTGAAGGAGGGACAGGGCTGCAGTACTTC.

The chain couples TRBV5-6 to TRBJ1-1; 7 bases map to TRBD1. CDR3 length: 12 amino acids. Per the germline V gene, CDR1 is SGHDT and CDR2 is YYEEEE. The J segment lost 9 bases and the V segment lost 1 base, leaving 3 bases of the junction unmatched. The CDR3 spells CASSLRQGKAFF. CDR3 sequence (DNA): TGTGCCAGCAGCTTGAGACAGGGTAAAGCTTTCTTT.

The CDR3 nucleotides read TGTGCCAGCAGCTTAGGGTCCAGGGGGAGCAATCAGCCCCAGCATTTT. Its translation is CASSLGSRGSNQPQHF. J is TRBJ1-5 and V is TRBV7-2, with 7 bases fitting TRBD1. V was clipped by 1 base and J by 1 base; unmatched bases: 4. From germline, CDR1 is SGHTA and CDR2 FQGNSA. The CDR3 is 16 residues long.

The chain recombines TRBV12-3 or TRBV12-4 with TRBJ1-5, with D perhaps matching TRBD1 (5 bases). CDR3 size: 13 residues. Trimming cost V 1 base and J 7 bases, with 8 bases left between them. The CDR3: CASSLEGRQPQHF. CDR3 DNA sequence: TGTGCCAGCAGTTTAGAGGGGAGGCAGCCCCAGCATTTT.

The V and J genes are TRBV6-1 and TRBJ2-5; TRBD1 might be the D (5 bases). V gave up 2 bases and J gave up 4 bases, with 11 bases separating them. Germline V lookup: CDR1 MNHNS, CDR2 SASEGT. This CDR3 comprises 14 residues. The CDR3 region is CASSERRRGETQYF. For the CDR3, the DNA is TGTGCCAGCAGTGAACGGCGAAGGGGAGAGACCCAGTACTTC.

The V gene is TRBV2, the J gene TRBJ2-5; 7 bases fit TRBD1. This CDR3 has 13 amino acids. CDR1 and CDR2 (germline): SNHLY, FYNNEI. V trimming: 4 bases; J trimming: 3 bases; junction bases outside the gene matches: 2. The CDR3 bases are TGTGCCAGCAGTGGCGACAGGGAAGAGACCCAGTACTTC. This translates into CASSGDREETQYF.

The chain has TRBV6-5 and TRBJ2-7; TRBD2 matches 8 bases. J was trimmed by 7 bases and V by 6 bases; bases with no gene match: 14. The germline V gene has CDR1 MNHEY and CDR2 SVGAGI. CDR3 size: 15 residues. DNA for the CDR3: TGTGCCAGCAGAGAAACGTTAAACGGGGGGGATGAGCAGTACTTC. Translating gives CASRETLNGGDEQYF.

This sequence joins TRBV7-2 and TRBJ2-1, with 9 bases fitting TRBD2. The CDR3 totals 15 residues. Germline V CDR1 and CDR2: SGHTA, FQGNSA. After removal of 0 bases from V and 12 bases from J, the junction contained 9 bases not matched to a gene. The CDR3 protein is CASSLASLAGIGQFF. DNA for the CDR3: TGTGCCAGCAGCTTAGCAAGTCTAGCGGGGATAGGGCAGTTCTTC.

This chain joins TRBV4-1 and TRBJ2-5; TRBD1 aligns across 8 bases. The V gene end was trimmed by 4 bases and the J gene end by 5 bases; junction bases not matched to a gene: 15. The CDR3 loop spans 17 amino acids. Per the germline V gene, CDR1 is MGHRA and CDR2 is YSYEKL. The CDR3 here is CASSRGARTGFRETQYF. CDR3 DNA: TGCGCCAGCAGCCGAGGGGCCAGGACAGGGTTTCGGGAGACCCAGTACTTC.